A single T cell receptor beta chain is shown here with its context. This specimen belongs to a study of blood T cell repertoires in COVID-19. CDR3 length: 18 amino acids. The data were produced by immunoSEQ multiplex PCR, yet TCRdb's version contains in-frame clones alone and is incomplete. The sample lists some 300,000 clones, around 90% occurring once. The sample taken for sequencing was peripheral blood. The rearrangement joins TRBV21-1 to TRBJ2-7; TRBD2 reflects the table's D call only, with no check against the DNA. TRBV21-1 corresponds to a pseudogene. The sequence came from a man in his 70s with acute or convalescent COVID-19. The CDR3 coding sequence is TGTGCCAGCAGCAACCGACGCGGGGGGAAATACCTTCGGTACGAGCAGTACTTC. It yields the protein CASSNRRGGKYLRYEQYF.